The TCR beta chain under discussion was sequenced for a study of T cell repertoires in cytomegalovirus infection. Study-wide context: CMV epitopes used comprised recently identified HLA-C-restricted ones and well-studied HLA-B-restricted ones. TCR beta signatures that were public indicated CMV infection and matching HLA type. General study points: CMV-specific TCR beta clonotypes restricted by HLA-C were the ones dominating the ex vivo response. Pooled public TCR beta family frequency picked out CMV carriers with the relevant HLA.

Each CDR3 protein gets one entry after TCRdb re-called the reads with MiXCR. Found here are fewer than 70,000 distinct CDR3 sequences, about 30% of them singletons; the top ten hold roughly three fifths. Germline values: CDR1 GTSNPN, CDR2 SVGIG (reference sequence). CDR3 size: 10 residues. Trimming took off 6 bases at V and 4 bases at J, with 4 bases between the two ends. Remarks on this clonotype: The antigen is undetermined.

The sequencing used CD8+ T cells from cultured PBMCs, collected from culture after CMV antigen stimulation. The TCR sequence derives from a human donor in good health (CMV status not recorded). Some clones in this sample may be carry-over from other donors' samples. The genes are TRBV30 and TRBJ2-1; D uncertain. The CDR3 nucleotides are TGTGCCTGTTTTTACAATGAGCAGTTCTTC. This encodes CACFYNEQFF. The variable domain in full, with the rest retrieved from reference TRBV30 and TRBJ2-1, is SQTIHQWPATLVQPVGSPLSLECTVEGTSNPNLYWYRQAAGRGLQLLFYSVGIGQISSEVPQNLSASRPQDRQFILSSKKLLLSDSGFYLCACFYNEQFFGPGTRLTVL.